Given below is one T cell receptor beta chain in context. What it recognizes is unknown. The study ran its PCR with 60 Vbeta and 13 Jbeta primers. Sequenced by immunoSEQ multiplex PCR; TCRdb stores in-frame clones only, minus some. The sample has 200,000 to 250,000 clones, approximately 81% seen once. This sample was taken from a study of cytomegalovirus exposure and HLA in healthy donors. General observations from the study: In a later analysis, compared with equally common non-associated chains, HLA-associated beta chains were more expanded.

The CDR3 length is 16 residues. Germline V gene sequence: CDR1 SNHLY, CDR2 FYNNEI. Trimming stripped 2 bases from V and 6 bases from J, with 19 bases between. The clonotype originates from a woman aged 55-75 years in good health and CMV-seropositive. The specimen sequenced was PBMCs. The chain joins TRBV2 to TRBJ1-2; a weak D match, TRBD1 (6 bases). CDR3 nucleotides: TGTGCCAGCAGTGAATATCAGGGGACATTAGGCCATGGCTACACCTTC. It yields the protein CASSEYQGTLGHGYTF.